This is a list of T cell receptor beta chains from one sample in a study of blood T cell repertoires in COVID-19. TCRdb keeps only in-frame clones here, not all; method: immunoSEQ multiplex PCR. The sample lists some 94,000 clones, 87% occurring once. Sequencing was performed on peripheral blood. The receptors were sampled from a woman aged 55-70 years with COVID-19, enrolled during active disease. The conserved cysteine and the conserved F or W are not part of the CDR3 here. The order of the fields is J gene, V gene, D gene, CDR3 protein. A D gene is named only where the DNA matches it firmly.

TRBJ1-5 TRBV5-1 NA ASSLEGALNQPQH
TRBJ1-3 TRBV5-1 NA ASSLNLQGSGNTIY
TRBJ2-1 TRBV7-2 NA ASSIHSRYDEQF
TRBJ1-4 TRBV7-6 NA ASSLEAGSNEKLF
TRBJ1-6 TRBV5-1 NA ASSLGQGSNSPLH
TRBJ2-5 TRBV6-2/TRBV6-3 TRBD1 ASSLNRGQETQY
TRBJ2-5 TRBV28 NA ASSNPGLEETQY
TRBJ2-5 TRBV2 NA ASSLKEGFETQY
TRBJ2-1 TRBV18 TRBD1 ASSPDRGYEQF
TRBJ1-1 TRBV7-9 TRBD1 ASSPPDRGSRVF
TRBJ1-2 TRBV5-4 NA ASSPRAGGHGYT
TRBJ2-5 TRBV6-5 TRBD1 ASRNTGTVQETQY
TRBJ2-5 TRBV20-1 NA SASGLAGPGETQY
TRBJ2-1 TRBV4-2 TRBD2 ASSQVRRGGHNEQF
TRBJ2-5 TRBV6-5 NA ASSYGQGQETQY
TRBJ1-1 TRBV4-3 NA ASSQARGLTEAF
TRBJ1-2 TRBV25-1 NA ASSDIDYGYT
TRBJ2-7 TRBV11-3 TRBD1 ASSLTGTGTYEQY
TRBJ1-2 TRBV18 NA ASSPPGQAVSYGYT
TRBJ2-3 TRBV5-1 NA ASSFQQGTDTQY
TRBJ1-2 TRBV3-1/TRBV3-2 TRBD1 ASSYEGAASGYT
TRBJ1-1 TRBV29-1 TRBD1 SGGTAVMNTEAF
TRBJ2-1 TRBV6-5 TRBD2 ASSYSSGTNYNEQF
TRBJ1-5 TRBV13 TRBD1 ASSRAGGGGGQPQH
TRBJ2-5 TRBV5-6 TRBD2 ASSLSSGGDYQETQY